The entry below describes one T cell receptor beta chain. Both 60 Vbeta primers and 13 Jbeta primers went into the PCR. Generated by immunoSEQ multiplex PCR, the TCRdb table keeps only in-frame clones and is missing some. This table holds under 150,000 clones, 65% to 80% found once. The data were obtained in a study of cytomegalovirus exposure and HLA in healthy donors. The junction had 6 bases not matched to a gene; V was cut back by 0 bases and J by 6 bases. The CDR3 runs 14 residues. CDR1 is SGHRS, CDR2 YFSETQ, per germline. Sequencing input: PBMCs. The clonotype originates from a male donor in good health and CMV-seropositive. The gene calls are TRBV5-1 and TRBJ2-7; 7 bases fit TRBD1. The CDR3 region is CASSLGQGSFEQYF. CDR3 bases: TGCGCCAGCAGCTTGGGACAGGGTAGTTTCGAGCAGTACTTC.